There are many counts of the clone carrying this TCR beta chain. What it binds is not known. CDR1 and CDR2 from the germline V gene are SQVTM and ANQGSEA. The CDR3 spans 14 residues. After removal of 7 bases from V and 2 bases from J, the junction contained 9 bases not matched to a gene. The data stem from a study of T cells in Graves' hyperthyroidism and ophthalmopathy. Study-wide findings and caveats: The model predicted ophthalmopathy a median around six months before onset.

What was amplified from RNA transcripts were TCR beta CDR3 regions. The TCR CDR3 first-round RT-PCR relied on the HTBI primer set. TCRdb re-derived calls from the multiplex PCR reads in MiXCR, one entry per CDR3 protein. The repertoire holds over 700,000 distinct CDR3 sequences, over 35% seen once, with 8.9% in the top ten. The TCR originated in a man in his late teens or twenties with Graves' hyperthyroidism. Sequencing was carried out using blood. The chain uses TRBV29-1 and TRBJ1-2, with 8 bases fitting TRBD1. The CDR3 loop reads CSAVTGVSNYGYTF. As DNA, the CDR3 is TGCAGCGCCGTGACAGGGGTCAGCAACTATGGCTACACCTTC.